This T cell receptor (beta chain) is drawn from a study of shared clonotypes between healthy human individuals. The CDR3 loop spans 13 amino acids. V was trimmed by 5 bases and J by 7 bases, leaving 12 bases between them. Germline assignment: CDR1 MNHNS and CDR2 SASEGT. A word on this clone: The antigen is not known.

Broader study findings: Among non-shared clonotypes, generation probabilities were lower than among those shared by all four donors.

Assay used: immunoSEQ multiplex PCR; TCRdb lists only in-frame clones, some missing. The data show about 980,000 clones, less than 85% seen once. The clonotype comes from a man between 18 and 35 years old in good health. V usage is TRBV6-1 and J usage is TRBJ1-5; no definite D call. Sequencing used memory CD4+ T cells sorted from blood. Subset specified: CD45RA-negative fraction. The CDR3 DNA follows: TGTGCCAGCAGTCTGGGTCCCCGCCAGCCCCAGCATTTT. This sequence encodes CASSLGPRQPQHF.